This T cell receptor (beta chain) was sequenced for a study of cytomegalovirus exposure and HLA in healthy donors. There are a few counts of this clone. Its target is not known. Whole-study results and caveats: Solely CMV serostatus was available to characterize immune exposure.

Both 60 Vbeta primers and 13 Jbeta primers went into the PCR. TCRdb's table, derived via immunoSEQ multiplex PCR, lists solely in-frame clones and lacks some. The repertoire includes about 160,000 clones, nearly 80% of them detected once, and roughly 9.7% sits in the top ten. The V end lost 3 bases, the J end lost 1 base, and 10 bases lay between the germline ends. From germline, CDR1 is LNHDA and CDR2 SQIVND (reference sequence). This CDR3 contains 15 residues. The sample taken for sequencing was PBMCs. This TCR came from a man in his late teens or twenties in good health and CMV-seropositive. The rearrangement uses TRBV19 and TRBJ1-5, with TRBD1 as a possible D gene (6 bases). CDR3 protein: CASSIGTHSNQPQHF. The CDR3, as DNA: TGTGCCAGTAGTATTGGGACACACAGCAATCAGCCCCAGCATTTT. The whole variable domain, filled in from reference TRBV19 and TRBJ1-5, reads DGGITQSPKYLFRKEGQNVTLSCEQNLNHDAMYWYRQDPGQGLRLIYYSQIVNDFQKGDIAEGYSVSREKKESFPLTVTSAQKNPTAFYLCASSIGTHSNQPQHFGDGTRLSIL.